This TCR beta chain stems from a study of response to subunit inactivated influenza vaccine. Findings of the study overall: That few new T cells are recruited by each seasonal influenza vaccination was the authors' suggestion.

In germline, CDR1 is MNHEY, CDR2 SVGEGT. V lost 2 bases to trimming and J lost 1 base, with 12 bases between them. The CDR3 loop spans 16 amino acids. This clonotype was counted between two and nine times. The antigen is unknown. Each CDR3 protein is one row after TCRdb ran MiXCR on the RT-PCR reads. The profile shows about 240,000 distinct CDR3 sequences, 12% of them singletons. The sequence came from a man aged 45-65 years who received an inactivated influenza vaccine. The chain combines TRBV6-2 or TRBV6-3 with TRBJ1-5; tentative D call: TRBD1 (5 bases). The sequencing here drew on non-naive T cells sorted from PBMCs, taken 14 days before vaccination. CDR3 in amino acids: CASSYMSGRSNQPQHF. In nucleotides, the CDR3 is TGTGCCAGCAGTTACATGTCAGGGAGAAGCAATCAGCCCCAGCATTTT.